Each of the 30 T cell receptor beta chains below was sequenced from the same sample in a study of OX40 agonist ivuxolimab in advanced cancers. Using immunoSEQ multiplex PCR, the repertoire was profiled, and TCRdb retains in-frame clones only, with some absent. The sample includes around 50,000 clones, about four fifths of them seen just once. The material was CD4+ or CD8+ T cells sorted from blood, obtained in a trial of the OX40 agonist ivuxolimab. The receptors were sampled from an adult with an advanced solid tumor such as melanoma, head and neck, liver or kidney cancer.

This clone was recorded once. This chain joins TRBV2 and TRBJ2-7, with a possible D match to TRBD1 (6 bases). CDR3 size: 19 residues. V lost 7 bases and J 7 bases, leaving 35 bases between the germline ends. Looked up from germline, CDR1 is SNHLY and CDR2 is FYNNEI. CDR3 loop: CASTLGDGRTATLQGEQYF. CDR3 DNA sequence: TGTGCCAGCACCCTGGGAGATGGTAGGACAGCTACTCTCCAGGGGGAGCAGTACTTC. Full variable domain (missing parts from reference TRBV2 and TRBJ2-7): EPEVTQTPSHQVTQMGQEVILRCVPISNHLYFYWYRQILGQKVEFLVSFYNNEISEKSEIFDDQFSVERPDGSNFTLKIRSTKLEDSAMYFCASTLGDGRTATLQGEQYFGPGTRLTVT.

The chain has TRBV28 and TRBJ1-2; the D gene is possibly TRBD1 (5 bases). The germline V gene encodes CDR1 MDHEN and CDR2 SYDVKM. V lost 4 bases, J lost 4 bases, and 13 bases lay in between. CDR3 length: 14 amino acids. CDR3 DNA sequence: TGTGCCAGCAGTTCGGGGACCGCCCTCTATGGCTACACCTTC. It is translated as CASSSGTALYGYTF.

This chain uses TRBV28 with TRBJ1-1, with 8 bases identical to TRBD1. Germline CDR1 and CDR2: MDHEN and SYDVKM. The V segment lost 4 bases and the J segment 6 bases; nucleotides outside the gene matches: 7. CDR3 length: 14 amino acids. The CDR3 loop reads CASSYAWTGPEAFF. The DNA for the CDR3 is TGTGCCAGCAGTTACGCGTGGACAGGGCCTGAAGCTTTCTTT.

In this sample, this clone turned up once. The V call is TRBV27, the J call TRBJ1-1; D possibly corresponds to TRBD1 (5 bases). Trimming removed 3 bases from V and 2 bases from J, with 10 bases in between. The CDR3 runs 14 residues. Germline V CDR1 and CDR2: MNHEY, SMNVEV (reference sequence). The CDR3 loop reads CASSLGRVNTEAFF. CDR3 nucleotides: TGTGCCAGCAGTTTGGGGCGGGTTAACACTGAAGCTTTCTTT.

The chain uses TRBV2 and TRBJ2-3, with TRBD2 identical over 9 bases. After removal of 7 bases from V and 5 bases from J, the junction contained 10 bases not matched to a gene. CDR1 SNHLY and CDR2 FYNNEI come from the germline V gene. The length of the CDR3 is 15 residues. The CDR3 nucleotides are TGTGCCAGCACCGCCCGACTAGCGGCCTTAGATACGCAGTATTTT. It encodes CASTARLAALDTQYF.

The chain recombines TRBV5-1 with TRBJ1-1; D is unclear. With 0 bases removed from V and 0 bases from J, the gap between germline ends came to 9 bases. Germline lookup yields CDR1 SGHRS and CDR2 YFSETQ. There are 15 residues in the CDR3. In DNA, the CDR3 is TGCGCCAGCAGCTTGGAGGTGCAGATGAACACTGAAGCTTTCTTT. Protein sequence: CASSLEVQMNTEAFF. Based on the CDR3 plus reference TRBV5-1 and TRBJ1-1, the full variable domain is KAGVTQTPRYLIKTRGQQVTLSCSPISGHRSVSWYQQTPGQGLQFLFEYFSETQRNKGNFPGRFSGRQFSNSRSEMNVSTLELGDSALYLCASSLEVQMNTEAFFGQGTRLTVV.

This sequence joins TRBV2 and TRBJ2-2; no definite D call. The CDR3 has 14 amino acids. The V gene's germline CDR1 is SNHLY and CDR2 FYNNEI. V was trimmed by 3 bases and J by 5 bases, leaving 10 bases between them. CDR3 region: CASSELRGTGELFF. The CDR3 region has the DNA TGTGCCAGCAGTGAGCTTCGAGGAACCGGGGAGCTGTTTTTT.

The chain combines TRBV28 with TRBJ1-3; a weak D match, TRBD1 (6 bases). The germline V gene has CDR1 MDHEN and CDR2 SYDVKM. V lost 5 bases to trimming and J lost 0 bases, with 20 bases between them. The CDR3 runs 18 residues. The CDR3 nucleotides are TGTGCCAGCAGTACCCTACGGACAGCGGAAAGCTCTGGAAACACCATATATTTT. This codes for CASSTLRTAESSGNTIYF.

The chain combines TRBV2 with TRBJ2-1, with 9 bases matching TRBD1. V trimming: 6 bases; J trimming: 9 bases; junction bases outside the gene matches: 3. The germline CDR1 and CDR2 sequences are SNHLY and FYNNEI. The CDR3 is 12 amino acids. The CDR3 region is CASRTGGTEQFF. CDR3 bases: TGTGCCAGCAGGACAGGGGGAACTGAGCAGTTCTTC.

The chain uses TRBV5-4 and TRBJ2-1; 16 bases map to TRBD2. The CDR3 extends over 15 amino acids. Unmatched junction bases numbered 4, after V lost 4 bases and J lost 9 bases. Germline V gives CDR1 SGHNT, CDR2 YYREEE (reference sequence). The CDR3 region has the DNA TGTGCCAGCAGCCCGGGACTAGCGGGAGGGGCTGAGCAGTTCTTC. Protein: CASSPGLAGGAEQFF. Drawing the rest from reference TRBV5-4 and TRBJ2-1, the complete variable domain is ETGVTQSPTHLIKTRGQQVTLRCSSQSGHNTVSWYQQALGQGPQFIFQYYREEENGRGNFPPRFSGLQFPNYSSELNVNALELDDSALYLCASSPGLAGGAEQFFGPGTRLTVL.

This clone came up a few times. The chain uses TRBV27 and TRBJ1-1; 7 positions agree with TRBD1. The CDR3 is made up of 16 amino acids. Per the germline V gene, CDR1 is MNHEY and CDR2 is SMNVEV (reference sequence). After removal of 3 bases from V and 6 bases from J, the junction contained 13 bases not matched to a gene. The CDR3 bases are TGTGCCAGCAGTTTCTGGGGCAGGGGGGTTTCAGCTGAAGCTTTCTTT. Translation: CASSFWGRGVSAEAFF.

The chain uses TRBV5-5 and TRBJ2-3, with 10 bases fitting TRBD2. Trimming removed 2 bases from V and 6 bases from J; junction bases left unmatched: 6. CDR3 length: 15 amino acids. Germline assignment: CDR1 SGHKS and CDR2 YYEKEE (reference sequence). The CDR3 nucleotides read TGTGCCAGCAGCTTTGGACTAGCGGCCTATGATACGCAGTATTTT. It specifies CASSFGLAAYDTQYF.

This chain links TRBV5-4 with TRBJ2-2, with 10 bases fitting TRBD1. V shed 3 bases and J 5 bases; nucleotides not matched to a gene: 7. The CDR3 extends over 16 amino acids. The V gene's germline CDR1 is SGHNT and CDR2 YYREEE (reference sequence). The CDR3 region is CASSSPGQGRTGELFF. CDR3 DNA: TGTGCCAGCAGCTCACCGGGACAGGGGAGGACCGGGGAGCTGTTTTTT.

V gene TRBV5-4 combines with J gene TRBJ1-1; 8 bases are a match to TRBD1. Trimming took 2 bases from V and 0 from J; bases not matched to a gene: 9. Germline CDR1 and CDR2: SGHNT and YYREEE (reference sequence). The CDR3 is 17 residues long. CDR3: CASSFLADRAMNTEAFF. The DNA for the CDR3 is TGTGCCAGCAGCTTTTTGGCGGACAGGGCGATGAACACTGAAGCTTTCTTT. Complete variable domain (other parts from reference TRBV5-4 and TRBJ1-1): ETGVTQSPTHLIKTRGQQVTLRCSSQSGHNTVSWYQQALGQGPQFIFQYYREEENGRGNFPPRFSGLQFPNYSSELNVNALELDDSALYLCASSFLADRAMNTEAFFGQGTRLTVV.

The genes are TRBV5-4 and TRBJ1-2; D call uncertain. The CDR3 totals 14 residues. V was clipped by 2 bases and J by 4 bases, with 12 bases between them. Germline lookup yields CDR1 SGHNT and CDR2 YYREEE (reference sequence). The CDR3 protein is CASSFVQEPYGYTF. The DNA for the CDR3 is TGTGCCAGCAGCTTCGTACAAGAGCCCTATGGCTACACCTTC.

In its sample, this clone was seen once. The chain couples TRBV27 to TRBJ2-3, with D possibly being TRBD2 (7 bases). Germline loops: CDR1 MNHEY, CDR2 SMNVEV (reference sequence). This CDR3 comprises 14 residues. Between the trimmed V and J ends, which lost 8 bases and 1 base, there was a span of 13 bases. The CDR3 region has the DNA TGTGCCAGCTGGGGGGGCGGGGGCACAGATACGCAGTATTTT. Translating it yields CASWGGGGTDTQYF.

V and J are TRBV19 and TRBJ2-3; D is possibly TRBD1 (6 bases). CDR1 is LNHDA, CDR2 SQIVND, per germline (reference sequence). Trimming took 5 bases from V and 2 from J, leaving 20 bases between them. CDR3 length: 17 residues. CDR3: CASSGLGTPPPTDTQYF. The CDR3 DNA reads TGTGCCAGTAGTGGTCTCGGGACACCGCCTCCCACAGATACGCAGTATTTT.

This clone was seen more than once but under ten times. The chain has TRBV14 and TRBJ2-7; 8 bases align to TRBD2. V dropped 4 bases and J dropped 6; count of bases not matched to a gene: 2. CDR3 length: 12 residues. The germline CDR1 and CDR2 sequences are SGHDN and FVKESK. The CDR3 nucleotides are TGTGCCAGCAGCCGTACTAGCGGCGAGCAGTACTTC. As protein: CASSRTSGEQYF.

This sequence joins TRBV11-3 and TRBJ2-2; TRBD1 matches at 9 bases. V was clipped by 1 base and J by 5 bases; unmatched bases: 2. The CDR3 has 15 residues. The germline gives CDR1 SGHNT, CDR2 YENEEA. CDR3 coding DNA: TGTGCCAGCAGCTTAGGGGACAGGGAGACCGGGGAGCTGTTTTTT. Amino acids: CASSLGDRETGELFF.

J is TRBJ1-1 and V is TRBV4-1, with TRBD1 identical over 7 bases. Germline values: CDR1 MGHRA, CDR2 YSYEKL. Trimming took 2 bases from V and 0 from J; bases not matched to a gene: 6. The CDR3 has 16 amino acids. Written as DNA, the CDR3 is TGCGCCAGCAGCCAACTGCGGGACAGTTTGAACACTGAAGCTTTCTTT. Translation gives CASSQLRDSLNTEAFF.

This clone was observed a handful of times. CDR3 residues: CASSLGLAVTDTQYF. The CDR3 coding sequence is TGTGCCAGCAGCTTAGGACTAGCGGTCACAGATACGCAGTATTTT. V and J are TRBV11-3 and TRBJ2-3, with 9 bases that match TRBD2. Germline V gene sequence: CDR1 SGHNT, CDR2 YENEEA. The CDR3 runs to 15 residues. Trimming at V came to 1 base and at J to 2 bases, leaving 1 base not matched to a gene.

The CDR3 is CASTTPPGGTSYNEQFF. The CDR3, as DNA: TGTGCCAGCACCACACCTCCAGGGGGCACCTCCTACAATGAGCAGTTCTTC. V and J are TRBV28 and TRBJ2-1, with 8 bases that match TRBD1. The junction had 11 bases not matched to a gene; V was cut back by 7 bases and J by 0 bases. This CDR3 has 17 residues. From germline, CDR1 is MDHEN and CDR2 SYDVKM.

The CDR3 loop is CASSVEETQYF. CDR3 nucleotides: TGTGCCAGCAGTGTAGAAGAGACCCAGTACTTC. J is TRBJ2-5 and V is TRBV25-1; D is undetermined. CDR1 is MGHDK, CDR2 SYGVNS, per germline. The CDR3 has 11 residues. Trimming left V 4 bases short and J 3 bases short, with 3 bases between.

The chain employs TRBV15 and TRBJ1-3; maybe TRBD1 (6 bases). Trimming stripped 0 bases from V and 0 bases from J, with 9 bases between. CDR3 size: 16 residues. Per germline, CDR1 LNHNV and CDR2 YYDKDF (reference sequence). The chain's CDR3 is CATSRDLGASGNTIYF. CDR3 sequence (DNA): TGTGCCACCAGCAGAGATCTGGGGGCCTCTGGAAACACCATATATTTT.

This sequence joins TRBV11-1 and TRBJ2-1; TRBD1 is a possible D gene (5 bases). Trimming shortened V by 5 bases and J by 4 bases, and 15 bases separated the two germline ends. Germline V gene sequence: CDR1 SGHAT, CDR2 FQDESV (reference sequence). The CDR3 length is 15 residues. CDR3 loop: CASSHQTVQYNEQFF. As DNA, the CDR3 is TGTGCCAGCAGCCACCAGACAGTACAGTACAATGAGCAGTTCTTC.

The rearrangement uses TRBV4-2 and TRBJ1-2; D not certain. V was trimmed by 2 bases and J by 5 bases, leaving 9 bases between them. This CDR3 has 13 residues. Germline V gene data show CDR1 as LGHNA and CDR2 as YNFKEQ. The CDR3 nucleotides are TGTGCCAGCAGCCAACTGACTGGGTATGGCTACACCTTC. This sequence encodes CASSQLTGYGYTF.

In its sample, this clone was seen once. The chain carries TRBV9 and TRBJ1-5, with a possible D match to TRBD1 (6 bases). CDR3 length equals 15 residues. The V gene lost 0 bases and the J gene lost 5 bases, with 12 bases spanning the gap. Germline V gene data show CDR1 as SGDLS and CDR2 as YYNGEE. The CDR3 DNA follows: TGTGCCAGCAGCGTAGGGGGGACACCCCATCAGCCCCAGCATTTT. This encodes CASSVGGTPHQPQHF.

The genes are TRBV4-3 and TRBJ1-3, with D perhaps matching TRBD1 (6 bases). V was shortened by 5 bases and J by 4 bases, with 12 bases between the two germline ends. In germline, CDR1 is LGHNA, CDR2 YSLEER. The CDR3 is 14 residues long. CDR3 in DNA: TGCGCCAGCAGCTCGCAGGGGAGAGGAAACACCATATATTTT. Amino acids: CASSSQGRGNTIYF.

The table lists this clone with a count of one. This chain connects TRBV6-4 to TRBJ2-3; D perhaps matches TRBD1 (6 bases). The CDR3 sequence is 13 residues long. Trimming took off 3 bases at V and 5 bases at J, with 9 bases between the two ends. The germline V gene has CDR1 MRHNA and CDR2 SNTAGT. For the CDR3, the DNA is TGTGCCAGCAGTGATGTAGGGGGAGATACGCAGTATTTT. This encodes CASSDVGGDTQYF.

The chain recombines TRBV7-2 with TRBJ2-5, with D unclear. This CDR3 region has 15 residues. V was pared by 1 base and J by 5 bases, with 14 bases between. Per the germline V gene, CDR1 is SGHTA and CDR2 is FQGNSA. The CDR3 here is CASSLDGRSGETQYF. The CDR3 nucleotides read TGTGCCAGCAGCTTAGACGGGCGGAGTGGGGAGACCCAGTACTTC.